This is a list of T cell receptor beta chains from one sample in a study of T cells in Graves' hyperthyroidism and ophthalmopathy. TCRdb ran MiXCR on the multiplex PCR reads and lists one entry per CDR3 protein. The table shows around 760,000 distinct CDR3 sequences, with under 45% occurring only once. The sequenced material came from blood. These receptor sequences come from a woman aged 40 to 55 with Graves' hyperthyroidism. Each CDR3 is given with its conserved first and last residue. A D gene is named only where the DNA matches it firmly. Some rows have no size entry. The others give once, few or many, or a class for an expanded clone.

J gene | D gene | clone size | V gene | CDR3 protein | CDR3 DNA
TRBJ1-1 | NA | many | TRBV20-1 | CIQTGIRTEAFF | TGCATCCAAACCGGGATCCGCACTGAAGCTTTCTTT
TRBJ2-7 | NA | many | TRBV7-2 | CASSRGGSSYEQYF | TGTGCCAGCTCCCGTGGGGGGAGCTCCTACGAGCAGTACTTC
TRBJ1-2 | NA | many | TRBV29-1 | CSVVLGTNYGYTF | TGCAGCGTTGTGTTGGGGACTAACTATGGCTACACCTTC
TRBJ1-1 | NA | many | TRBV29-1 | CSVAGLNTEAFF | TGCAGCGTTGCAGGACTCAACACTGAAGCTTTCTTT
TRBJ1-2 | NA | NA | TRBV9 | CASSLTGRTVYGYTF | TGTGCCAGCAGCCTAACCGGACGGACAGTCTATGGCTACACCTTC
TRBJ2-5 | NA | many | TRBV4-1 | CASSQVFGGTQYF | TGCGCCAGCAGCCAAGTTTTTGGCGGGACCCAGTACTTC
TRBJ1-2 | TRBD1 | many | TRBV5-6 | CASSLEGARGYTF | TGTGCCAGCAGCTTGGAGGGGGCGAGGGGCTACACCTTC
TRBJ2-7 | TRBD1 | many | TRBV12-3/TRBV12-4 | CASSTPGQGRYEQYF | TGTGCCAGCAGCACACCCGGACAGGGGCGTTACGAGCAGTACTTC
TRBJ2-2 | TRBD2 | NA | TRBV20-1 | CSASPGSGRTGELFF | TGCAGTGCCTCACCCGGGAGCGGGAGAACCGGGGAGCTGTTTTTT
TRBJ1-4 | NA | NA | TRBV2 | CAPGRAQTNEKLFF | TGTGCCCCCGGCCGCGCGCAAACTAATGAAAAACTGTTTTTT
TRBJ1-1 | NA | NA | TRBV7-9 | CASSQLSGDTEAFF | TGCGCCAGCAGCCAATTGTCAGGGGATACTGAAGCTTTCTTT
TRBJ2-7 | TRBD2 | NA | TRBV18 | CASSPETSGPYEQYF | TGTGCCAGCTCACCAGAGACTAGCGGCCCCTACGAGCAGTACTTC
TRBJ2-2 | NA | few | TRBV7-2 | CASSFAGTGELFF | TGTGCCAGCAGCTTCGCGGGGACCGGGGAGCTGTTTTTT
TRBJ2-3 | NA | once | TRBV9 | CASSVDGKDTDTQYF | TGTGCCAGCAGCGTAGATGGGAAAGACACAGATACGCAGTATTTT
TRBJ2-1 | TRBD2 | NA | TRBV25-1 | CASSQEVTSGTGEQFF | TGCGCCAGCAGCCAAGAAGTGACTAGCGGGACTGGAGAGCAGTTCTTC
TRBJ1-2 | NA | NA | TRBV6-5 | CASSWGSMQGWSNYGYTF | TGTGCCAGCAGTTGGGGCTCCATGCAGGGTTGGAGTAACTATGGCTACACCTTC
TRBJ2-1 | NA | NA | TRBV5-4 | CASSLVGGAYNEQFF | TGTGCCAGCAGCTTGGTCGGGGGAGCGTACAATGAGCAGTTCTTC
TRBJ1-2 | NA | NA | TRBV7-9 | CASSPTSGGGYTF | TGTGCCAGCAGCCCGACTAGCGGGGGTGGCTACACCTTC
TRBJ2-7 | TRBD2 | once | TRBV10-3 | CAISEQASGDGEQYF | TGTGCCATCAGTGAGCAGGCTAGCGGGGATGGGGAGCAGTACTTC
TRBJ1-4 | NA | few | TRBV20-1 | CSARNTGLNEKLFF | TGCAGTGCTAGAAACACAGGGTTGAATGAAAAACTGTTTTTT
TRBJ1-1 | NA | many | TRBV11-2 | CASSNTANTEAFF | TGTGCCAGCAGCAACACAGCCAACACTGAAGCTTTCTTT
TRBJ2-5 | NA | NA | TRBV3-1 | CASSPSERTPIGETQYF | TGTGCCAGCTCACCATCGGAGCGGACTCCGATAGGGGAGACCCAGTACTTC
TRBJ2-5 | NA | NA | TRBV29-1 | CSVDDGDEKTQYF | TGCAGCGTTGACGACGGGGACGAAAAGACCCAGTACTTC
TRBJ1-1 | NA | NA | TRBV24-1 | CATSDDSDGPEAFF | TGTGCCACCAGTGACGACAGTGACGGGCCTGAAGCTTTCTTT
TRBJ1-1 | NA | few | TRBV19 | CASSIQGGYTEAFF | TGTGCCAGCAGTATACAGGGCGGGTACACTGAAGCTTTCTTT
TRBJ1-2 | NA | NA | TRBV3-1 | CASSHSSRGYTF | TGTGCCAGCAGCCACTCGAGCCGGGGCTACACCTTC
TRBJ2-7 | TRBD2 | few | TRBV14 | CASSHGASGSLEQYF | TGTGCCAGCAGCCACGGGGCTAGCGGGAGTCTGGAGCAGTACTTC
TRBJ1-1 | NA | few | TRBV7-9 | CASSFYICSAREVAAEAFF | NA